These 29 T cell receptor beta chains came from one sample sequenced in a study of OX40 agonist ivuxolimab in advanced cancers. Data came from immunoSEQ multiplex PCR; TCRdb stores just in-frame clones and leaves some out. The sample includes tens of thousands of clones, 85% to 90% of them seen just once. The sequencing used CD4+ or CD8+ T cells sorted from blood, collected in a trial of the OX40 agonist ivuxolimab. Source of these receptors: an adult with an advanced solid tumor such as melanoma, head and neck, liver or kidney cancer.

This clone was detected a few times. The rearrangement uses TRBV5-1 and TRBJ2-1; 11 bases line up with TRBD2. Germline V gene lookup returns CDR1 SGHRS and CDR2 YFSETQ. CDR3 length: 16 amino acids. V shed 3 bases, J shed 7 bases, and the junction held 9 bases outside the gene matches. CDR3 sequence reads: CASSWRASGGNNEQFF. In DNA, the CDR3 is TGCGCCAGCAGCTGGAGGGCTAGCGGGGGGAATAATGAGCAGTTCTTC.

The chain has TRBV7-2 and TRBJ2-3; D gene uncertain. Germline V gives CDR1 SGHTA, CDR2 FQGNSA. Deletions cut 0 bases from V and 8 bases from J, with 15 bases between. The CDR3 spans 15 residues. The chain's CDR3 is CASSLATGSVGTQYF. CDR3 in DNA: TGTGCCAGCAGCTTAGCGACCGGATCGGTTGGTACGCAGTATTTT.

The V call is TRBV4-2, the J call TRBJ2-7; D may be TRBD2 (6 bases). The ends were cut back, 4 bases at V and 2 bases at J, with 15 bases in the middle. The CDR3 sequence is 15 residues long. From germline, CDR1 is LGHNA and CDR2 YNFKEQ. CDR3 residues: CASSLRDSMTYEQYF. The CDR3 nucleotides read TGTGCCAGCAGCCTCCGGGACTCTATGACCTACGAGCAGTACTTC.

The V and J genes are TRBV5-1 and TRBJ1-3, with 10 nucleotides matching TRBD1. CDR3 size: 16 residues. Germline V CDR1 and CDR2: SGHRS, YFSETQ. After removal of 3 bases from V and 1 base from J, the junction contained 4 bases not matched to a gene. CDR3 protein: CASSWDRGRSGNTIYF. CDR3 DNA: TGCGCCAGCAGCTGGGACAGGGGAAGGTCTGGAAACACCATATATTTT.

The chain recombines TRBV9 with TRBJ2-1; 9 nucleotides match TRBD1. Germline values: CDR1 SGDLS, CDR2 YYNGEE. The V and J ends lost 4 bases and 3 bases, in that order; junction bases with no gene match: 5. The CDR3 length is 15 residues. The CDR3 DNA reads TGTGCCAGCAGCACCGGGACAGGGAGCTACAATGAGCAGTTCTTC. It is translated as CASSTGTGSYNEQFF.

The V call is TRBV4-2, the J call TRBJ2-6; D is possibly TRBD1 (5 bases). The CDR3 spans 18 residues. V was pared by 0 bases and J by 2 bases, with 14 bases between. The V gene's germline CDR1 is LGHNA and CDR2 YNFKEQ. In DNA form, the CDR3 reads TGTGCCAGCAGCCAAGATTCAGGGATCCCTGCTGGGGCCAACGTCCTGACTTTC. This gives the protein CASSQDSGIPAGANVLTF.

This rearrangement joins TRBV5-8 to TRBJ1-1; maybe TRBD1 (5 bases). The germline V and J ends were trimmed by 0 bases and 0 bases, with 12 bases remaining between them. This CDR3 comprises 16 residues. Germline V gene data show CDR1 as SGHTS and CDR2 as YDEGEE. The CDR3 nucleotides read TGTGCCAGCAGCTTGGCCCGGGGCCCCATGAACACTGAAGCTTTCTTT. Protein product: CASSLARGPMNTEAFF. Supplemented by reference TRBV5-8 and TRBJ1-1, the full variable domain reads EAGVTQSPTHLIKTRGQQATLRCSPISGHTSVYWYQQALGLGLQFLLWYDEGEERNRGNFPPRFSGRQFPNYSSELNVNALELEDSALYLCASSLARGPMNTEAFFGQGTRLTVV.

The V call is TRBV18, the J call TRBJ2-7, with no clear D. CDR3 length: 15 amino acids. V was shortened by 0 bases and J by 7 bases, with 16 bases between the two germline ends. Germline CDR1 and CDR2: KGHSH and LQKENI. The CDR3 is CASSPPEADSWEQYF. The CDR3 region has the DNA TGTGCCAGCTCACCACCTGAGGCAGATTCCTGGGAGCAGTACTTC.

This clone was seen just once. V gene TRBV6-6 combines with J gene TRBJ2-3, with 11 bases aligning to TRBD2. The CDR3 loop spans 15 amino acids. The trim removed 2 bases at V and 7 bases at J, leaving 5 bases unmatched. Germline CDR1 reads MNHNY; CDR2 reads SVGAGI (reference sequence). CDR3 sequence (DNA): TGTGCCAGCAGTTACGTAGCGGGAGGGGCAAATACGCAGTATTTT. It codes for CASSYVAGGANTQYF.

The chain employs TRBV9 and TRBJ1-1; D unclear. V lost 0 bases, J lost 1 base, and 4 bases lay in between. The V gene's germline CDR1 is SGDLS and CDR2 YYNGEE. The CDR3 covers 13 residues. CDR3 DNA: TGTGCCAGCAGCGTAGATTGGAACACTGAAGCTTTCTTT. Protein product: CASSVDWNTEAFF.

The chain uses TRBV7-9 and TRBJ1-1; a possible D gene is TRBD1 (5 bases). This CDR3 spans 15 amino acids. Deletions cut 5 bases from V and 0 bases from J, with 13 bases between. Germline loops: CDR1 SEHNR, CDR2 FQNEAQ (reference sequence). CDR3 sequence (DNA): TGTGCCAGCAGCCTGCAGACAGCGTTGAACACTGAAGCTTTCTTT. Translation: CASSLQTALNTEAFF.

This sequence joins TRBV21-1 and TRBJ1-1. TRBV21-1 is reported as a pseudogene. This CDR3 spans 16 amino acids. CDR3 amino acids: CASTKKFVHRGTEAFF. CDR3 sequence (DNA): TGTGCCAGCACCAAAAAGTTCGTTCATCGGGGGACTGAAGCTTTCTTT.

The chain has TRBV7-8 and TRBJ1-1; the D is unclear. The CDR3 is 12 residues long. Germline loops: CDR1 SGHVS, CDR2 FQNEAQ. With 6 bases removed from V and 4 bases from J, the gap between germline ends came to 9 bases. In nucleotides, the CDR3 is TGTGCCAGCAGACCTATAGGCACTGAAGCTTTCTTT. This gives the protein CASRPIGTEAFF.

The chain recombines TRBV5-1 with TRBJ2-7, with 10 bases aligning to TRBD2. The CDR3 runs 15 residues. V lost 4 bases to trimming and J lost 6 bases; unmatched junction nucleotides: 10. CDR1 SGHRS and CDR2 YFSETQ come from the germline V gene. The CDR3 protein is CASSPQEREGGEQYF. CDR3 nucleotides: TGCGCCAGCAGCCCCCAAGAGCGGGAGGGGGGCGAGCAGTACTTC.

The CDR3 region has the DNA TGTGCCAGCTCACCAGTATCGATGGGACAGCAAGAGACCCAGTACTTC. Its protein product is CASSPVSMGQQETQYF. The chain couples TRBV18 to TRBJ2-5; the match to TRBD1 covers 7 bases. The CDR3 totals 16 residues. With V trimmed by 2 bases and J by 2 bases, 8 bases remained unmatched. Looked up from germline, CDR1 is KGHSH and CDR2 is LQKENI.

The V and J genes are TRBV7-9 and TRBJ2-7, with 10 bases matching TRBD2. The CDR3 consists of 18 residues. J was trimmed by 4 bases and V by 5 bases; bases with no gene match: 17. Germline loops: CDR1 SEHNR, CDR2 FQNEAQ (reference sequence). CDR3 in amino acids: CASSPVGEGTSVPYEQYF. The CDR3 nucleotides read TGTGCCAGCAGCCCAGTCGGAGAAGGGACTAGCGTCCCATACGAGCAGTACTTC.

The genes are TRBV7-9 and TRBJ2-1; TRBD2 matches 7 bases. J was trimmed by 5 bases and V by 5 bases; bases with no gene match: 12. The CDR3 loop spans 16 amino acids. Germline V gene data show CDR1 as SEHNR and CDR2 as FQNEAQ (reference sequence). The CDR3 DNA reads TGTGCCAGCAGCCCCCGTTGGCTAGCGGTTCACAATGAGCAGTTCTTC. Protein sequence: CASSPRWLAVHNEQFF.

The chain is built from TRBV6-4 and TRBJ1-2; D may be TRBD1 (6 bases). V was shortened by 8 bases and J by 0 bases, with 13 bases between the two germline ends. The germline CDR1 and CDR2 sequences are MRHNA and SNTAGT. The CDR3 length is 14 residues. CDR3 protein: CASPKRQANYGYTF. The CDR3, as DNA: TGTGCCAGCCCGAAACGACAGGCTAACTATGGCTACACCTTC.

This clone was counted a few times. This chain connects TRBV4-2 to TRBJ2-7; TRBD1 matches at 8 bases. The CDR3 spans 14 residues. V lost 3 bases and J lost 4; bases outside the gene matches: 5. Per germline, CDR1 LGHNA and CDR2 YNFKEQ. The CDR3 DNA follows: TGTGCCAGCAGCCACAGACAGGGGAGGTACGAGCAGTACTTC. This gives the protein CASSHRQGRYEQYF.

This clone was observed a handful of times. The CDR3 DNA follows: TGTGCCAGCAGCCGGACAGCCAACGATTCACCCCTCCACTTT. Translation: CASSRTANDSPLHF. The chain couples TRBV5-6 to TRBJ1-6, with D tentatively TRBD1 (6 bases). The length of the CDR3 is 14 residues. The V and J ends lost 4 bases and 8 bases respectively, with 13 bases between them. Per germline, CDR1 SGHDT and CDR2 YYEEEE.

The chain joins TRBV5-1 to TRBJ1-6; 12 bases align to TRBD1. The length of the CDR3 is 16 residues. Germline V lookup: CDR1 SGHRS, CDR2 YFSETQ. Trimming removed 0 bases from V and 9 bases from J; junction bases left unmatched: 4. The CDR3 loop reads CASSLEGQGASSPLHF. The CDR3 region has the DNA TGCGCCAGCAGCTTGGAGGGACAGGGGGCGAGTTCACCCCTCCACTTT. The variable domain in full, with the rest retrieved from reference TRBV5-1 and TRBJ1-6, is KAGVTQTPRYLIKTRGQQVTLSCSPISGHRSVSWYQQTPGQGLQFLFEYFSETQRNKGNFPGRFSGRQFSNSRSEMNVSTLELGDSALYLCASSLEGQGASSPLHFGNGTRLTVT.

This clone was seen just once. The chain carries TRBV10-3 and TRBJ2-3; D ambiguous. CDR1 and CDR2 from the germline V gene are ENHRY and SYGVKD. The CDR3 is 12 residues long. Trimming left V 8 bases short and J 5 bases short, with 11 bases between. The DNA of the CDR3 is TGTGCCATCGGGGTTGATGGAGATACGCAGTATTTT. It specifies CAIGVDGDTQYF.

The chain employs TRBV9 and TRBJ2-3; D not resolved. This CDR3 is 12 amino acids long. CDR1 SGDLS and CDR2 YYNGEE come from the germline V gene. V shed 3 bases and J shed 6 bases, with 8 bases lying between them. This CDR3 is CASSGPGDTQYF. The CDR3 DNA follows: TGTGCCAGCAGCGGGCCGGGCGATACGCAGTATTTT.

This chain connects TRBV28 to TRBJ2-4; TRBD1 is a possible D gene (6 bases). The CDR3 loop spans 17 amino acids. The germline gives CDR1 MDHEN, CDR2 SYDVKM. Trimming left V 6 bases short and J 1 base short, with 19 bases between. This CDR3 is CASRTPSTTGAKNIQYF. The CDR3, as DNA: TGTGCCAGCAGAACACCATCCACCACAGGGGCCAAAAACATTCAGTACTTC.

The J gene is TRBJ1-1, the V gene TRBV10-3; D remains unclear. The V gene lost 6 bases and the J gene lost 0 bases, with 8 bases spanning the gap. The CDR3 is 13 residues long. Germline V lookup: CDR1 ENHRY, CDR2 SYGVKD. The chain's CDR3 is CAISGRLNTEAFF. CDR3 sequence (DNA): TGTGCCATCAGCGGACGGTTGAACACTGAAGCTTTCTTT.

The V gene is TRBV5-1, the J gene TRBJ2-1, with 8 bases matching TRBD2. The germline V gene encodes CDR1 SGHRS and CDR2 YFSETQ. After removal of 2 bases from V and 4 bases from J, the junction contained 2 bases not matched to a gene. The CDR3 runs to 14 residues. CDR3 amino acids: CASSLAGAYNEQFF. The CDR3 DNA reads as TGCGCCAGCAGCTTAGCGGGGGCATACAATGAGCAGTTCTTC. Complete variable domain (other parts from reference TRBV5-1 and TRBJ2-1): KAGVTQTPRYLIKTRGQQVTLSCSPISGHRSVSWYQQTPGQGLQFLFEYFSETQRNKGNFPGRFSGRQFSNSRSEMNVSTLELGDSALYLCASSLAGAYNEQFFGPGTRLTVL.

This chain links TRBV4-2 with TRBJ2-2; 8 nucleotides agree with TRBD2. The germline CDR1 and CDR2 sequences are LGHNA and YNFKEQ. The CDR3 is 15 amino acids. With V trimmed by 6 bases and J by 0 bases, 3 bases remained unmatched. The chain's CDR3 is CASSREGANTGELFF. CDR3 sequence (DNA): TGTGCCAGCAGTCGGGAGGGCGCGAACACCGGGGAGCTGTTTTTT.

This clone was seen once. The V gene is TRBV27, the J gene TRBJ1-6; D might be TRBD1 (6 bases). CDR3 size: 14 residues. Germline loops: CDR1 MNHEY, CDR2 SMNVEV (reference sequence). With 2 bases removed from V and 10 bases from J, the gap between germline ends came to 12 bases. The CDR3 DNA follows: TGTGCCAGCAGTTTAAGGGGGGAGCGGTCACCCCTCCACTTT. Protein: CASSLRGERSPLHF.

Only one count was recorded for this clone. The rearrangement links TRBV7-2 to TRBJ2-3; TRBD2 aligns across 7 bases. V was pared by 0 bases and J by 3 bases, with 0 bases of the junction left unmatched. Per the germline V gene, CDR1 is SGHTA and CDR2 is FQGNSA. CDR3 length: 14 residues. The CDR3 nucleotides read TGTGCCAGCAGCTTAGCGGGACTAACAGATACGCAGTATTTT. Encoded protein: CASSLAGLTDTQYF.